In this sample, the clone carrying this T cell receptor (beta chain) turned up once. Its specificity is not known. These data belong to a study of cytomegalovirus exposure and HLA in healthy donors. Across the study: A preliminary data release comprised around 90 million unique TCRs obtained from HLA-typed donors. Ancestry clustering placed about 80% of roughly 400 genotyped donors in the Caucasian-associated cluster. Overall study findings and caveats: Reportedly, cytomegalovirus status was diagnosed with high sensitivity and specificity. Later analysis suggested links between common viral pathogens and several top significant clusters.

PCR was performed using 60 Vbeta and 13 Jbeta primers. The protocol was immunoSEQ multiplex PCR, while the TCRdb copy is restricted to in-frame clones and leaves out a portion. The sample has some 180,000 clones; roughly 78% are singletons. Germline assignment: CDR1 SQVTM and CDR2 ANQGSEA. The length of the CDR3 is 15 residues. With 5 bases removed from V and 5 bases from J, the gap between germline ends came to 18 bases. This receptor was identified in a woman in her twenties or thirties in good health and CMV-seronegative. The chain has TRBV29-1 and TRBJ1-4, with a possible D match to TRBD1 (6 bases). Input material: PBMCs. The CDR3 loop reads CSVPDGGGLNEKLFF. The DNA for the CDR3 is TGCAGCGTTCCCGATGGGGGCGGACTGAATGAAAAACTGTTTTTT.